The 9 T cell receptor beta chains presented below share a single source sample, sequenced in a study of cytomegalovirus exposure and HLA in healthy donors. PCR primers comprised 60 Vbeta and 13 Jbeta primers. Here immunoSEQ multiplex PCR was the method, and the copy in TCRdb shows in-frame clones only, minus some. The repertoire holds more than 65,000 clones, with almost 80% as singletons. Input material: PBMCs. These receptors all stem from a female donor in good health and CMV-seronegative.

V and J are TRBV15 and TRBJ2-1; D is undetermined. In germline, CDR1 is LNHNV, CDR2 YYDKDF (reference sequence). The V gene lost 5 bases and the J gene lost 4 bases, with 15 bases spanning the gap. The CDR3 totals 15 residues. In nucleotides, the CDR3 is TGTGCCACCAGCCATAGCAACCGGCCGTACAATGAGCAGTTCTTC. It specifies CATSHSNRPYNEQFF.

This chain uses TRBV29-1 with TRBJ2-3; 11 positions agree with TRBD2. V dropped 5 bases and J dropped 4; count of bases not matched to a gene: 2. CDR3 length: 13 amino acids. The V gene's germline CDR1 is SQVTM and CDR2 ANQGSEA. This CDR3 reads CSVMTSGADTQYF. As DNA, the CDR3 is TGCAGCGTTATGACTAGCGGGGCAGATACGCAGTATTTT.

J is TRBJ2-1 and V is TRBV2; D unclear. CDR1 SNHLY and CDR2 FYNNEI come from the germline V gene. V lost 6 bases, J lost 3 bases, and 12 bases lay in between. The length of the CDR3 is 14 residues. DNA for the CDR3: TGTGCCAGCAGATACGGCGGAATCTACAATGAGCAGTTCTTC. This sequence encodes CASRYGGIYNEQFF.

The rearrangement links TRBV20-1 to TRBJ2-4; D remains ambiguous. Germline V lookup: CDR1 DFQATT, CDR2 SNEGSKA (reference sequence). CDR3 length: 10 residues. V lost 5 bases, J lost 8 bases, and 7 bases lay in between. This chain's CDR3 is CSAGEDIQYF. CDR3 coding DNA: TGCAGTGCTGGCGAGGACATTCAGTACTTC.

This chain joins TRBV7-9 and TRBJ2-5; 7 positions agree with TRBD2. The CDR3 has 14 residues. CDR1 SEHNR and CDR2 FQNEAQ come from the germline V gene (reference sequence). This CDR3 is CAGGSSGTQETQYF. CDR3 DNA: TGTGCAGGAGGGTCTAGCGGAACGCAAGAGACCCAGTACTTC.

This clone has just one count. This CDR3 is also generated by other DNA sequences in the sample. The gene calls are TRBV9 and TRBJ2-7; D gene uncertain. V shed 4 bases and J shed 0 bases, with 11 bases lying between them. The CDR3 totals 14 residues. Germline V gene sequence: CDR1 SGDLS, CDR2 YYNGEE. The CDR3 DNA reads as TGTGCCAGCAGCATCTCTCCGTCCTCCTACGAGCAGTACTTC. It translates to CASSISPSSYEQYF. The entire variable domain, with the rest obtained from reference TRBV9 and TRBJ2-7, is as follows: DSGVTQTPKHLITATGQRVTLRCSPRSGDLSVYWYQQSLDQGLQFLIQYYNGEERAKGNILERFSAQQFPDLHSELNLSSLELGDSALYFCASSISPSSYEQYFGPGTRLTVT.

This clone was found once. CDR3 bases: TGTGCCAGCAGCTTCAACGGACTTGTTCTGAAGACCCAGTACTTC. Amino acid sequence: CASSFNGLVLKTQYF. The chain recombines TRBV7-2 with TRBJ2-5; weak D call: TRBD2 (5 bases). This CDR3 has 15 residues. Per the germline V gene, CDR1 is SGHTA and CDR2 is FQGNSA. Trimming took 3 bases from V and 6 from J, leaving 17 bases between them.

The rearrangement uses TRBV7-8 and TRBJ2-2; D may be TRBD1 (6 bases). Trimming shortened V by 6 bases and J by 6 bases, and 14 bases separated the two germline ends. The CDR3 has 14 residues. Germline V gene data show CDR1 as SGHVS and CDR2 as FQNEAQ. CDR3 bases: TGTGCCAGCAGAGCGACAGGTTCGGCCGGGGAGCTGTTTTTT. Encoded protein: CASRATGSAGELFF.

V is TRBV11-1 and J is TRBJ1-6; D possibly corresponds to TRBD1 (5 bases). Trimming shortened V by 4 bases and J by 8 bases, and 15 bases separated the two germline ends. The CDR3 runs 15 residues. Germline V gene lookup returns CDR1 SGHAT and CDR2 FQDESV (reference sequence). CDR3 DNA: TGTGCCAGCAGCTCCGCAGGGTTCTGGGATTCACCCCTCCACTTT. Protein sequence: CASSSAGFWDSPLHF.